This T cell receptor beta chain was identified in a study of blood T cells in healthy people across ages. For the second PCR, which ran for about 7 to 12 cycles, a sample-barcoded 5' primer and a J-beta primer mix were used. Through a template-switch adaptor with 12 random nucleotides, each cDNA molecule received a tag. TCRdb ran MiXCR on the 5' RACE reads and lists one entry per CDR3 protein. The sample records fewer than 900,000 distinct CDR3 sequences, roughly 43% being singletons. Study-wide findings and caveats: The fall in TCR beta diversity per million T cells was roughly linear with age. The study found more naive CD4+ cells and higher diversity in long-lived than aged donors.

Healthy Caucasian individuals from Russia aged 6 to 90 served as donors. Remarks on this clonotype: Its antigen remains unidentified.

In germline, CDR1 is SGHTA, CDR2 FQGTGA. V lost 5 bases and J lost 7, with 14 bases in between. This CDR3 spans 13 amino acids. The V gene is TRBV7-3, the J gene TRBJ2-5, with a weak D call TRBD2 (6 bases). This sequence was found in an older woman in good health. Sequences were obtained from blood. The CDR3: CASSAAGGSTQYF. CDR3 in DNA: TGTGCCAGCAGCGCAGCGGGCGGATCGACCCAGTACTTC.